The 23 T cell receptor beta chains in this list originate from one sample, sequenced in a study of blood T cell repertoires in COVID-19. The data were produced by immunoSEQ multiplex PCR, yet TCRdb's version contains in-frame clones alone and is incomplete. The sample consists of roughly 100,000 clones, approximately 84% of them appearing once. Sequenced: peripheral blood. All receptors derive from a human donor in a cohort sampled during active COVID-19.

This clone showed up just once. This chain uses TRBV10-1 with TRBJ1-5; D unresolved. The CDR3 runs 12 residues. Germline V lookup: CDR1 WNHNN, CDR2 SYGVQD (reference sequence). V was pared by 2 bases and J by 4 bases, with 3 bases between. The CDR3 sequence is CASSETNQPQHF. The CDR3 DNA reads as TGCGCCAGCAGTGAGACAAATCAGCCCCAGCATTTT.

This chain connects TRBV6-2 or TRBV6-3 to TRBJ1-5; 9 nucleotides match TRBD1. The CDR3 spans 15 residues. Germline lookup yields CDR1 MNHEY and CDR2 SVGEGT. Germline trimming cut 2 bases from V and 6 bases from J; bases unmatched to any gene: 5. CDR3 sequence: CASSYRTGVVQPQHF. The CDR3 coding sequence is TGTGCCAGCAGTTACCGGACAGGGGTCGTTCAGCCCCAGCATTTT.

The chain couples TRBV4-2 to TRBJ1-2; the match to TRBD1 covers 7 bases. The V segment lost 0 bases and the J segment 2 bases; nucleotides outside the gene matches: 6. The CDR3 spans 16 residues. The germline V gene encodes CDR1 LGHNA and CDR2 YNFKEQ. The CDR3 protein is CASSQDPGQHNYGYTF. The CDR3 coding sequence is TGTGCCAGCAGCCAAGACCCGGGACAGCACAACTATGGCTACACCTTC.

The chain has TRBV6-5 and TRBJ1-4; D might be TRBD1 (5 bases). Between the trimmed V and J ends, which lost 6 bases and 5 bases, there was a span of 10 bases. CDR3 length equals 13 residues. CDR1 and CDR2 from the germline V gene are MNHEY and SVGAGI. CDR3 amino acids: CASRARQNEKLFF. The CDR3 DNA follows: TGTGCCAGCAGGGCACGACAGAATGAAAAACTGTTTTTT.

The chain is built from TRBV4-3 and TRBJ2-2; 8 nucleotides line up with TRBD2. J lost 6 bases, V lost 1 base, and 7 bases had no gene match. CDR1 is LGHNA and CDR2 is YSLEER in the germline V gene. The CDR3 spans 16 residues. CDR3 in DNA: TGCGCCAGCAGCCAAGGTCGGGAGGGGAGGGCCGGGGAGCTGTTTTTT. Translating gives CASSQGREGRAGELFF.

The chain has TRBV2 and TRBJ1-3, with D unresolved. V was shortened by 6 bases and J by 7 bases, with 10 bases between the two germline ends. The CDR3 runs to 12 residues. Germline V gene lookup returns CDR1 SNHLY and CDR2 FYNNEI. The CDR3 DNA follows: TGTGCCAGCAGGAGTGGGCCGAACACCATATATTTT. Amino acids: CASRSGPNTIYF. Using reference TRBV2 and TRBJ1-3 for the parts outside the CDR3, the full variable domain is EPEVTQTPSHQVTQMGQEVILRCVPISNHLYFYWYRQILGQKVEFLVSFYNNEISEKSEIFDDQFSVERPDGSNFTLKIRSTKLEDSAMYFCASRSGPNTIYFGEGSWLTVV.

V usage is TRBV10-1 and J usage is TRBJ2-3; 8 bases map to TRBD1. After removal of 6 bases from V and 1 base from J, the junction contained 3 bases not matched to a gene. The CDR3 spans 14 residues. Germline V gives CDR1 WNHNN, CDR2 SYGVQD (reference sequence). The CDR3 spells CASRVGQGTDTQYF. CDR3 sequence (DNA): TGCGCCAGCAGAGTGGGACAGGGCACAGATACGCAGTATTTT.

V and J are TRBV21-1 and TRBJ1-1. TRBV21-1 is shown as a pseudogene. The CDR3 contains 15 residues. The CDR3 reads CASSKARGRSTEAFF. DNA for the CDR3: TGTGCCAGCAGCAAAGCTCGGGGGAGGAGCACTGAAGCTTTCTTT.

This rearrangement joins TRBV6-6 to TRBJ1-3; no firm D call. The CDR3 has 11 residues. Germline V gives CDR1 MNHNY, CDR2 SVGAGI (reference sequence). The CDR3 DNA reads TGTGCGAGGTCCCCTGGAAACACCATATATTTT. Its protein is CARSPGNTIYF.

The CDR3 DNA is TGTGCCAGCAGCCAAGATTCAGGCACGGGCAATCAGCCCCAGCATTTT. Translated, it gives CASSQDSGTGNQPQHF. The chain is built from TRBV4-2 and TRBJ1-5; D unresolved. V was shortened by 0 bases and J by 2 bases, with 11 bases between the two germline ends. The CDR3 is 16 amino acids. Germline V gene data show CDR1 as LGHNA and CDR2 as YNFKEQ.

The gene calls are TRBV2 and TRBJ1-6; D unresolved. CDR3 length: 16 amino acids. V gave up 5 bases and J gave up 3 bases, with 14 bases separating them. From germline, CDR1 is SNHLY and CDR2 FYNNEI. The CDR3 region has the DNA TGTGCCAGCAGTCTTCTCCCCGGGTTCTATAATTCACCCCTCCACTTT. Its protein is CASSLLPGFYNSPLHF.

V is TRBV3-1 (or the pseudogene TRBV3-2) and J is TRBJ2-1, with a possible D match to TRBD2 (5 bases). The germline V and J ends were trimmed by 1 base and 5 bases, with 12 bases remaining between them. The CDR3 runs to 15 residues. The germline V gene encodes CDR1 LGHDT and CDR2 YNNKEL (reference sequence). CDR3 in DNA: TGTGCCAGCAGCCAAGGGTCGCGGGCCCACAATGAGCAGTTCTTC. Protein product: CASSQGSRAHNEQFF.

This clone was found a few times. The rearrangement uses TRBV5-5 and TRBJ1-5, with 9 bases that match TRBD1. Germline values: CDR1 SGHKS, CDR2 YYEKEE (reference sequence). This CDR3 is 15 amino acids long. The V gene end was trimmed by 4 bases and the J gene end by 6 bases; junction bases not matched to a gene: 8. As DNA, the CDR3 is TGTGCCAGCAGCCCAACAGGGGGCACCGGTCAGCCCCAGCATTTT. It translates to CASSPTGGTGQPQHF.

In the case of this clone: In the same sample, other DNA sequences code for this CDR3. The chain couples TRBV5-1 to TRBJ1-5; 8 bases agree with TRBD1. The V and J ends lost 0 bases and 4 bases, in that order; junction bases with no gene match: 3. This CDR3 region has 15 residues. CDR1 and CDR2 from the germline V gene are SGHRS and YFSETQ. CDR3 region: CASSLGGQGNQPQHF. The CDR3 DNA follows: TGCGCCAGCAGCTTGGGAGGACAGGGAAATCAGCCCCAGCATTTT.

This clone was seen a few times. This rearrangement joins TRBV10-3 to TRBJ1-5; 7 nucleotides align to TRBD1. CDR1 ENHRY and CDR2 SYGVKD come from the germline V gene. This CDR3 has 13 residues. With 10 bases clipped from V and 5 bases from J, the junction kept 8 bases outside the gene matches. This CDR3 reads CASTGQADQPQHF. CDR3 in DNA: TGTGCCAGCACAGGACAGGCCGATCAGCCCCAGCATTTT.

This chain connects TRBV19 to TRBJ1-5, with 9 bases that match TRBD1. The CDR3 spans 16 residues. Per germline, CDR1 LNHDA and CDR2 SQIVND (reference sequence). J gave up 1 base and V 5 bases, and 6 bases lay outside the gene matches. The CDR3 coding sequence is TGTGCCAGTAGTCCCACACAGGGGGCGAGCAATCAGCCCCAGCATTTT. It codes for CASSPTQGASNQPQHF.

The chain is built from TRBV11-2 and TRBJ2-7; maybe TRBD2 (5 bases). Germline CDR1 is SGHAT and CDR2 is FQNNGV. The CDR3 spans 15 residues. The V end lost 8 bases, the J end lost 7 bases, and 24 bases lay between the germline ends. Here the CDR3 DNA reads TGTGCCAGCGGCCGGTGGTTCTCCACTGGGAGTGAGCAGTACTTC. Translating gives CASGRWFSTGSEQYF.

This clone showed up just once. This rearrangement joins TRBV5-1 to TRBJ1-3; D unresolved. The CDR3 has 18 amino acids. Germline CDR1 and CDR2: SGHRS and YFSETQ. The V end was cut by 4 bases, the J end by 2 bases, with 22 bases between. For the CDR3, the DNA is TGCGCCAGCAGCCCTTCGGACTCATACTCCGGGGCTGGAAACACCATATATTTT. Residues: CASSPSDSYSGAGNTIYF. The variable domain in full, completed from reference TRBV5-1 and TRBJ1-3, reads KAGVTQTPRYLIKTRGQQVTLSCSPISGHRSVSWYQQTPGQGLQFLFEYFSETQRNKGNFPGRFSGRQFSNSRSEMNVSTLELGDSALYLCASSPSDSYSGAGNTIYFGEGSWLTVV.

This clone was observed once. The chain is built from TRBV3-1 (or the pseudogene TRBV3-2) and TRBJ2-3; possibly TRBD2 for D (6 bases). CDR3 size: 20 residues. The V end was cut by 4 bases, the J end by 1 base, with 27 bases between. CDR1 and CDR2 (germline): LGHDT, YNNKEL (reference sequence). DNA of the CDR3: TGTGCCAGCAGCCTCAGCGATCCATCACCGGGACTCCTAGGCACAGATACGCAGTATTTT. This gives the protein CASSLSDPSPGLLGTDTQYF.

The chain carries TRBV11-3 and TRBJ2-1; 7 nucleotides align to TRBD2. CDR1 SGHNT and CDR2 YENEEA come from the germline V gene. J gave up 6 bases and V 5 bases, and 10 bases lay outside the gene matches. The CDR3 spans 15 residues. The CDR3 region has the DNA TGTGCCAGCAGCCACTTGGGAGGGGTCGGCAATGAGCAGTTCTTC. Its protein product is CASSHLGGVGNEQFF.

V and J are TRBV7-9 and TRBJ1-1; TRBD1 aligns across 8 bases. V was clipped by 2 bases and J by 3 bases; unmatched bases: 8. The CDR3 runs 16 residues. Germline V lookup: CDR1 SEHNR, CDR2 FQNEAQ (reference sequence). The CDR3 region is CASSLPTGVGDTEAFF. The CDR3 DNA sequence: TGTGCCAGCAGCTTACCGACAGGGGTCGGTGACACTGAAGCTTTCTTT.

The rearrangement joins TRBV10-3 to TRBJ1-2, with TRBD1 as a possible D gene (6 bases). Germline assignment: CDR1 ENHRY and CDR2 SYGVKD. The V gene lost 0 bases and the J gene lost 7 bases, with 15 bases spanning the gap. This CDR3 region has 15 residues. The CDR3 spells CAISESTATGSGYTF. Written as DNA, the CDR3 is TGTGCCATCAGTGAGTCGACGGCGACAGGCTCTGGCTACACCTTC.

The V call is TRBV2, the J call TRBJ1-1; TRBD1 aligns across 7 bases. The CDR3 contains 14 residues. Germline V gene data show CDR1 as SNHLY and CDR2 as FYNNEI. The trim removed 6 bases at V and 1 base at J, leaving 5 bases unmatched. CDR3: CASRGQPTNTEAFF. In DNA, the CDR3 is TGTGCCAGCAGGGGACAGCCCACGAACACTGAAGCTTTCTTT.